This T cell receptor (beta chain) was observed in a study of T cell responses to AZD1222 COVID-19 vaccine. General observations from the study: Only 5 or 6 AZD1222 recipients were seropositive at baseline.

The table came from immunoSEQ multiplex PCR; TCRdb's copy has only in-frame clones and leaves some out. The top ten clones hold approximately 3.3% of a sample with over 130,000 clones, about 92% of them seen once. The trim removed 5 bases at V and 3 bases at J, leaving 5 bases unmatched. CDR3 length: 15 amino acids. CDR1 KGHDR and CDR2 SFDVKD come from the germline V gene. Regarding this clone: The antigen is not known.

The material was peripheral blood, obtained 28 days after the second AZD1222 dose. The chain has TRBV24-1 and TRBJ2-3, with 9 bases identical to TRBD1. The receptor was isolated from an adult who received the AZD1222 COVID-19 vaccine. Written as DNA, the CDR3 is TGTGCCACCAGTGGGGGGACAGGGTGGACAGATACGCAGTATTTT. This encodes CATSGGTGWTDTQYF.